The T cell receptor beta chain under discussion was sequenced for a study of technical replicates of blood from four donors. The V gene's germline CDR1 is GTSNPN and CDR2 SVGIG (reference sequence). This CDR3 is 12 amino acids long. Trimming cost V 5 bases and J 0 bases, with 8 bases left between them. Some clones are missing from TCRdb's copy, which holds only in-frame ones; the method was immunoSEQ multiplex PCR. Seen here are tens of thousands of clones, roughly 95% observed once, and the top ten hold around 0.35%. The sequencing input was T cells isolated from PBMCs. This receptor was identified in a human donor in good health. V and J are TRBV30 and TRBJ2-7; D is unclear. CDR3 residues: CAWAPGSYEQYF. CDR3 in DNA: TGTGCCTGGGCGCCAGGCTCCTACGAGCAGTACTTC. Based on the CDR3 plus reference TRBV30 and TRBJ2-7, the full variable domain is SQTIHQWPATLVQPVGSPLSLECTVEGTSNPNLYWYRQAAGRGLQLLFYSVGIGQISSEVPQNLSASRPQDRQFILSSKKLLLSDSGFYLCAWAPGSYEQYFGPGTRLTVT.